The 24 T cell receptor beta chains below were found in one sample sequenced in a study of regulatory T cells in long-lasting Graves disease (dated by TCRdb to the early 2020s). Preparation of the library involved multiplex PCR. Sequenced using an Illumina HiSeq 4000. CDR3 regions were amplified by Arm-PCR with iRepertoire HTBI primers to construct TCR beta libraries. TCRdb reanalyzed the raw reads on its own, using fastp at Q25 for trimming and MiXCR for clone calling, and kept in-frame beta chains. Rows matching on CDR3 protein sequence are summarized as one entry with the most common DNA and genes. The sample table records about 370,000 distinct CDR3 sequences; 15% to 17% of these occur just once. 22% of the sample is taken by the ten largest. The meaning of the sample's time point label: newly diagnosed GD, antithyroid drugs for less than 3 months. For both TCR sequencing and RNA sequencing, RNA was extracted from PBMCs in TRIzol.

This sample comprised peripheral blood mononuclear cells (PBMCs), obtained at new diagnosis, from a patient treated with antithyroid drugs. The receptors here all came from a female donor with Graves disease.

This clonotype came up many times. The J gene is TRBJ1-6, the V gene TRBV2; TRBD1 matches at 9 bases. Losses at the gene ends were 11 bases for V and 10 bases for J; bases not matched to a gene: 9. The germline V gene encodes CDR1 SNHLY and CDR2 FYNNEI. The CDR3 has 13 residues. CDR3 region: CASEQGAGSPLHF. The DNA of the CDR3 is TGTGCCTCAGAACAGGGGGCTGGGTCACCCCTCCACTTT.

This clonotype has ten or more counts. The J gene is TRBJ2-7, the V gene TRBV27; D gene ambiguous. Germline CDR1 reads MNHEY; CDR2 reads SMNVEV (reference sequence). CDR3 length: 14 amino acids. V was shortened by 7 bases and J by 0 bases, with 13 bases between the two germline ends. The CDR3 sequence: CASTPLPSSYEQYF. The CDR3 bases are TGTGCCAGCACCCCGCTGCCGAGCTCCTACGAGCAGTACTTC.

The chain combines TRBV28 with TRBJ2-1; TRBD2 matches 9 bases. Germline CDR1 reads MDHEN; CDR2 reads SYDVKM. The CDR3 runs to 16 residues. Trimming removed 2 bases from V and 9 bases from J; junction bases left unmatched: 11. The CDR3, as DNA: TGTGCCAGCAGTTTAGGCGGGAGGGCCGACGGTAGTGAGCAGTTCTTC. The encoded protein is CASSLGGRADGSEQFF.

This clonotype was observed once. This chain uses TRBV15 with TRBJ1-2, with 9 nucleotides matching TRBD1. Germline CDR1 and CDR2: LNHNV and YYDKDF (reference sequence). V lost 3 bases to trimming and J lost 0 bases; unmatched junction nucleotides: 11. This CDR3 comprises 18 residues. CDR3 sequence (DNA): TGTGCCACCAGCAGGGTACCCGGGACAGGGTGGACTAACTATGGCTACACCTTC. This encodes CATSRVPGTGWTNYGYTF.

This clonotype has a count of ten or more. The chain recombines TRBV12-5 with TRBJ1-1; no firm D call. V was trimmed by 5 bases and J by 0 bases, leaving 10 bases between them. The CDR3 length is 14 residues. Germline V CDR1 and CDR2: LGHNT, FRNRAP. The CDR3 is CASGPEPLNTEAFF. The CDR3 nucleotides are TGTGCTAGTGGTCCTGAGCCCTTGAACACTGAAGCTTTCTTT.

At least ten counts were recorded for this clonotype. This sequence joins TRBV5-1 and TRBJ2-3; TRBD2 might be the D (5 bases). This CDR3 is 15 amino acids long. CDR1 and CDR2 (germline): SGHRS, YFSETQ. V dropped 4 bases and J dropped 4 bases, with 16 bases sitting between them. In nucleotides, the CDR3 is TGCGCCAGCAGCGCCGGGATCGTGGGCTCAGATACGCAGTATTTT. It codes for CASSAGIVGSDTQYF.

There are many counts of this clonotype. This chain uses TRBV18 with TRBJ2-1; D is perhaps TRBD1 or TRBD2 (5 bases each). V was pared by 4 bases and J by 8 bases, with 15 bases between. Germline V lookup: CDR1 KGHSH, CDR2 LQKENI. CDR3 length: 14 residues. The CDR3 is CASSRTREGHEQFF. In DNA, the CDR3 is TGTGCCAGCTCACGAACGCGCGAGGGACATGAGCAGTTCTTC. Using reference TRBV18 and TRBJ2-1 for the parts outside the CDR3, the full variable domain is NAGVMQNPRHLVRRRGQEARLRCSPMKGHSHVYWYRQLPEEGLKFMVYLQKENIIDESGMPKERFSAEFPKEGPSILRIQQVVRGDSAAYFCASSRTREGHEQFFGPGTRLTVL.

This clonotype was recorded many times. An end of the junction differs from the germline gene, which may be a read error. This CDR3 reads CASSSNPGQAFGVRTGELCF. The CDR3 DNA reads TGTGCCAGCAGCTCGAACCCGGGACAGGCATTCGGAGTGAGAACCGGGGAGCTGTGTTTT. The V gene is TRBV7-9, the J gene TRBJ2-2; 8 bases are shared with TRBD1. The CDR3 is made up of 20 amino acids. CDR1 and CDR2 from the germline V gene are SEHNR and FQNEAQ (reference sequence).

This clonotype was seen once. This may be a read error: a much more frequent sequence differs by one nucleotide. The chain combines TRBV2 with TRBJ2-5; 10 positions match TRBD2. J lost 11 bases, V lost 3 bases, and 15 bases had no gene match. CDR1 is SNHLY and CDR2 is FYNNEI in the germline V gene. The CDR3 is 16 residues long. CDR3 nucleotides: TGTGCCAGCAGTGATGAGAGCGGGGGGGATCTCAATGAGCAGTACTTC. It translates to CASSDESGGDLNEQYF.

Many counts were recorded for this clonotype. The genes are TRBV7-9 and TRBJ1-2; TRBD1 aligns across 7 bases. V lost 5 bases to trimming and J lost 2 bases; unmatched junction nucleotides: 5. Germline V lookup: CDR1 SEHNR, CDR2 FQNEAQ (reference sequence). This CDR3 has 14 residues. CDR3 nucleotides: TGTGCCAGCAGCCCGGGACAGCTCAACTATGGCTACACCTTC. Translating it yields CASSPGQLNYGYTF.

This clonotype was detected only a few times. The chain combines TRBV2 with TRBJ1-5; D might be TRBD1 (6 bases). CDR1 is SNHLY and CDR2 is FYNNEI in the germline V gene. The CDR3 extends over 15 amino acids. Trimming left V 6 bases short and J 6 bases short, with 18 bases between. CDR3 nucleotides: TGTGCCAGCAGCGACCCCGGCCAGGGGCTTCAGCCCCAGCATTTT. This gives the protein CASSDPGQGLQPQHF.

In this sample, this clonotype turned up many times. The rearrangement links TRBV20-1 to TRBJ2-3; no clear D gene. Germline V gene lookup returns CDR1 DFQATT and CDR2 SNEGSKA (reference sequence). The CDR3 has 11 residues. The V and J ends lost 7 bases and 2 bases respectively, with 7 bases between them. CDR3 nucleotide sequence: TGCAGTGATGCAAACACAGATACGCAGTATTTT. It is translated as CSDANTDTQYF.

This chain links TRBV5-6 with TRBJ2-2, with D hard to call. Germline V gives CDR1 SGHDT, CDR2 YYEEEE. Trimming stripped 4 bases from V and 6 bases from J, with 16 bases between. The CDR3 sequence is 15 residues long. The CDR3 bases are TGTGCCAGCAGCCTGGGCCAGAGCTGGGCCGGGGAGCTGTTTTTT. It is translated as CASSLGQSWAGELFF.

The V call is TRBV6-5, the J call TRBJ2-6; TRBD1 matches at 11 bases. The germline V gene has CDR1 MNHEY and CDR2 SVGAGI. The CDR3 is 19 amino acids. V lost 6 bases to trimming and J lost 0 bases; unmatched junction nucleotides: 10. CDR3 loop: CASSPTTGTGGSGANVLTF. DNA of the CDR3: TGTGCCAGCAGCCCTACTACCGGGACAGGGGGCTCTGGGGCCAACGTCCTGACTTTC.

This clonotype was counted ten times or more. The genes are TRBV6-2 or TRBV6-3 and TRBJ2-3; 7 bases align to TRBD2. Germline V gives CDR1 MNHEY, CDR2 SVGEGT. Trimming at V came to 0 bases and at J to 10 bases, leaving 13 bases not matched to a gene. CDR3 length equals 16 residues. The CDR3 region is CASSYSTGGSLFPQYF. CDR3 coding DNA: TGTGCCAGCAGTTACTCGACCGGGGGGTCACTGTTCCCGCAGTATTTT.

The sample holds many counts of this clonotype. V gene TRBV7-9 combines with J gene TRBJ2-1, with D possibly TRBD2 on 6 matching bases. The length of the CDR3 is 16 residues. Trimming stripped 7 bases from V and 0 bases from J, with 16 bases between. In germline, CDR1 is SEHNR, CDR2 FQNEAQ (reference sequence). The CDR3 sequence is CASIGGGASSYNEQFF. CDR3 in DNA: TGTGCCAGCATAGGTGGAGGGGCGAGCTCCTACAATGAGCAGTTCTTC.

In this sample, this clonotype turned up many times. The chain recombines TRBV28 with TRBJ2-7; no firm D call. Germline V gene lookup returns CDR1 MDHEN and CDR2 SYDVKM. CDR3 size: 14 residues. Trimming shortened V by 6 bases and J by 0 bases, and 12 bases separated the two germline ends. CDR3 region: CASSSPSSSYEQYF. In DNA, the CDR3 is TGTGCCAGCAGCTCCCCCTCGAGCTCCTACGAGCAGTACTTC.

DNA of the CDR3: TGTGCCAGCTCACCATCGGCCGTAGGCACTGAAGCTTTCTTT. Translated: CASSPSAVGTEAFF. The chain carries TRBV18 and TRBJ1-1; D gene ambiguous. Germline lookup yields CDR1 KGHSH and CDR2 LQKENI. V gave up 2 bases and J gave up 4 bases, with 11 bases separating them. This CDR3 contains 14 residues.

This clonotype was recorded at least ten times. The chain has TRBV6-2 or TRBV6-3 and TRBJ1-2, with 8 nucleotides matching TRBD1. Trimming at V came to 5 bases and at J to 8 bases, leaving 10 bases not matched to a gene. The length of the CDR3 is 14 residues. The germline CDR1 and CDR2 sequences are MNHEY and SVGEGT. CDR3 protein: CASSALTGVEGYTF. The CDR3, as DNA: TGTGCCAGCAGTGCCCTGACAGGGGTTGAAGGCTACACCTTC.

The table lists this clonotype with a count of one. This chain joins TRBV27 and TRBJ1-5, with 8 bases fitting TRBD1. The J segment lost 1 base and the V segment lost 5 bases, leaving 4 bases of the junction unmatched. The CDR3 is made up of 15 amino acids. The germline V gene encodes CDR1 MNHEY and CDR2 SMNVEV (reference sequence). CDR3: CASSENRGSNQPQHF. The CDR3 bases are TGTGCCAGCAGTGAAAACAGGGGGAGCAATCAGCCCCAGCATTTT.

Notes on this clonotype: A much larger clone differs from this one at a single base, so this may be a read error. The V gene is TRBV3-1, the J gene TRBJ2-7; unclear D gene. Germline lookup yields CDR1 LGHDT and CDR2 YNNKEL (reference sequence). The CDR3 sequence is 14 residues long. The CDR3 sequence is CASSQGFPSCEQYF. In DNA, the CDR3 is TGTGCCAGCAGCCAAGGATTTCCCTCCTGCGAGCAGTACTTC.

This clonotype was detected many times. The chain recombines TRBV5-8 with TRBJ2-1, with 13 bases fitting TRBD2. After removal of 4 bases from V and 4 bases from J, the junction contained 11 bases not matched to a gene. This CDR3 has 18 amino acids. Germline CDR1 SGHTS, CDR2 YDEGEE. CDR3 sequence reads: CASSRRGTSGTRYNEQFF. CDR3 nucleotides: TGTGCCAGCAGCCGCCGGGGGACTAGCGGGACGAGGTACAATGAGCAGTTCTTC.

The sample holds many counts of this clonotype. The chain employs TRBV6-1 and TRBJ2-2; possible D gene TRBD1, 5 bases. Trimming shortened V by 6 bases and J by 3 bases, and 14 bases separated the two germline ends. This CDR3 is built from 15 residues. Germline assignment: CDR1 MNHNS and CDR2 SASEGT. CDR3 region: CASRHSRADTGELFF. CDR3 DNA: TGTGCCAGCAGACACTCCAGGGCGGACACCGGGGAGCTGTTTTTT.

Ten or more counts support this clonotype. The chain has TRBV20-1 and TRBJ2-7; TRBD1 aligns across 9 bases. This CDR3 is 18 amino acids long. Trimming at V came to 6 bases and at J to 5 bases, leaving 23 bases not matched to a gene. Germline CDR1 is DFQATT and CDR2 is SNEGSKA (reference sequence). In nucleotides, the CDR3 is TGCAGTGCACCCAAGCCTCCGGGACAGGGTTTAGGAGGGGACGAGCAGTACTTC. It encodes CSAPKPPGQGLGGDEQYF.